This TCR beta chain was obtained from a study of cytomegalovirus exposure and HLA in healthy donors. Study-wide points: In a later analysis, parvovirus B19, influenza, CMV and Epstein-Barr virus appeared linked to several top co-occurrence clusters. In a later analysis, a genetic analysis reported fewer productive-TCR N-insertions in an Asian-associated ancestry cluster than the cohort average. Later on, analysis showed that most CMV-associated TCR beta chains appeared to be HLA-restricted.

The V gene end was trimmed by 4 bases and the J gene end by 9 bases; junction bases not matched to a gene: 3. Germline V CDR1 and CDR2: SQVTM, ANQGSEA. This CDR3 comprises 11 residues. The PCR used 60 Vbeta and 13 Jbeta primers. Libraries were prepared by immunoSEQ multiplex PCR; TCRdb keeps only in-frame clonotypes and omits some of them. The sample carries approximately 90,000 clones, 76% recorded once. In this sample, this clone turned up once. Antigen specificity is unknown. The chain uses TRBV29-1 and TRBJ1-1; 9 positions match TRBD1. The clonotype comes from a male donor in good health and CMV-seronegative. The sequenced material came from PBMCs. The CDR3 spells CSVGTGEKAFF. In DNA form, the CDR3 reads TGCAGCGTTGGGACAGGGGAAAAAGCTTTCTTT.